A single TCR beta chain is shown here with its context. The data were taken from a study of blood T cell repertoires in COVID-19. Looking at the study overall: Some COVID-19 samples were acute and others convalescent; all came from the United States, Italy and Spain. T cells, B-cell-depleted T cells, or PBMCs provided the cDNA or gDNA that served as material.

Authors' data handling: How many nucleated cells were present was estimated from reference gene primer amplification. Profiling relied on immunoSEQ multiplex PCR, and the TCRdb table lists in-frame clones only, not all of them. The V and J calls and clone size were taken over from that table, and D and trimming were inferred from the DNA. Seen here are about 170,000 clones, about 80% observed once, and the top ten hold 7%. The CDR3 has 15 residues. J was trimmed by 3 bases and V by 1 base; bases with no gene match: 3. Germline V CDR1 and CDR2: SGHRS, YFSETQ. Patients from Seattle were sampled longitudinally, starting during active infection.

The sequence was obtained from a middle-aged woman with COVID-19, enrolled during active disease. Sequenced: peripheral blood. The chain carries TRBV5-1 and TRBJ2-1; 8 bases map to TRBD2. CDR3 region: CASSLSSGSYNEQFF. The CDR3 coding sequence is TGCGCCAGCAGCTTGTCCAGCGGGAGCTACAATGAGCAGTTCTTC.